These 31 T cell receptor beta chains share one sample of origin, sequenced in a study of radiotherapy plus CTLA-4 blockade in lung cancer. The repertoire was sequenced with immunoSEQ multiplex PCR; TCRdb's copy has only in-frame clones and lacks some. In the table there are tens of thousands of clones, over 65% of which are singletons. The source material was peripheral blood, sampled from a patient treated with radiotherapy plus ipilimumab. These receptors all come from a human donor with non-small cell lung cancer who had a partial response to radiotherapy plus ipilimumab.

The chain joins TRBV5-1 to TRBJ2-1, with 10 bases fitting TRBD1. The CDR3 totals 15 residues. Germline V lookup: CDR1 SGHRS, CDR2 YFSETQ. Germline trimming cut 0 bases from V and 12 bases from J; bases unmatched to any gene: 9. The CDR3 nucleotides read TGCGCCAGCAGCTTGGAACGGGCGACAGGGGGCGGGCAGTTCTTC. Its translation is CASSLERATGGGQFF.

This CDR3 reads CSVETSRGWNTEAFF. The CDR3, as DNA: TGCAGCGTTGAAACGAGCAGGGGCTGGAACACTGAAGCTTTCTTT. The chain employs TRBV29-1 and TRBJ1-1, with a weak D call TRBD1 (6 bases). V shed 2 bases and J shed 1 base, with 14 bases lying between them. CDR1 SQVTM and CDR2 ANQGSEA come from the germline V gene. CDR3 length equals 15 residues.

The CDR3 is CASSSRQGSPGELFF. CDR3 in DNA: TGTGCCAGCAGCTCCCGACAGGGTAGCCCCGGGGAGCTGTTTTTT. The chain combines TRBV7-2 with TRBJ2-2; TRBD1 agrees at 7 bases. This CDR3 is built from 15 residues. Trimming cost V 4 bases and J 6 bases; bases outside gene matches: 8. Per germline, CDR1 SGHTA and CDR2 FQGNSA.

CDR3 region: CASSLVGQGTGNTIYF. Written as DNA, the CDR3 is TGCGCCAGCAGCTTGGTTGGACAGGGGACTGGAAACACCATATATTTT. The rearrangement uses TRBV5-1 and TRBJ1-3; 9 nucleotides match TRBD1. Germline CDR1 and CDR2: SGHRS and YFSETQ. The CDR3 length is 16 residues. V shed 0 bases and J 2 bases; nucleotides not matched to a gene: 3.

V gene TRBV30 combines with J gene TRBJ2-2, with 10 bases lining up with TRBD1. V lost 6 bases, J lost 3 bases, and 7 bases stayed unmatched. The V gene's germline CDR1 is GTSNPN and CDR2 SVGIG (reference sequence). This CDR3 spans 15 amino acids. CDR3 residues: CACGAGTGDTGELFF. The DNA for the CDR3 is TGTGCCTGCGGGGCAGGGACAGGGGACACCGGGGAGCTGTTTTTT. Full variable domain (outside the CDR3, taken from reference TRBV30 and TRBJ2-2): SQTIHQWPATLVQPVGSPLSLECTVEGTSNPNLYWYRQAAGRGLQLLFYSVGIGQISSEVPQNLSASRPQDRQFILSSKKLLLSDSGFYLCACGAGTGDTGELFFGEGSRLTVL.

This sequence joins TRBV14 and TRBJ2-1, with 9 bases matching TRBD1. Losses at the gene ends were 3 bases for V and 3 bases for J; bases not matched to a gene: 6. Germline CDR1 reads SGHDN; CDR2 reads FVKESK. This CDR3 region has 16 residues. The chain's CDR3 is CASSQDTGGFYNEQFF. CDR3 DNA sequence: TGTGCCAGCAGCCAGGATACAGGGGGCTTCTACAATGAGCAGTTCTTC.

The chain combines TRBV6-1 with TRBJ2-7, with 10 bases matching TRBD1. CDR3 size: 16 residues. Per germline, CDR1 MNHNS and CDR2 SASEGT. The V segment lost 2 bases and the J segment 4 bases; nucleotides outside the gene matches: 8. The CDR3: CASSEYPGQGKYEQYF. The CDR3 DNA sequence: TGTGCCAGCAGTGAATATCCGGGACAGGGGAAATACGAGCAGTACTTC.

This clone occurred once. This rearrangement joins TRBV18 to TRBJ2-5, with TRBD1 identical over 7 bases. Losses at the gene ends were 5 bases for V and 5 bases for J; bases not matched to a gene: 5. CDR1 KGHSH and CDR2 LQKENI come from the germline V gene. CDR3 length equals 13 residues. The DNA of the CDR3 is TGTGCCAGCTCATCCATACAGGGGGAGACCCAGTACTTC. It translates to CASSSIQGETQYF.

The genes are TRBV5-1 and TRBJ1-6; maybe TRBD1 (6 bases). Germline CDR1 SGHRS, CDR2 YFSETQ. This CDR3 region has 15 residues. The V gene lost 1 base and the J gene lost 7 bases, with 12 bases spanning the gap. The CDR3 DNA is TGCGCCAGCAGCTTGAGACAGGACCGGAATTCACCCCTCCACTTT. Protein product: CASSLRQDRNSPLHF.

This clone was seen only a few times. The chain couples TRBV5-6 to TRBJ1-2, with D hard to call. Trimming left V 1 base short and J 4 bases short, with 20 bases between. The CDR3 totals 17 residues. Germline loops: CDR1 SGHDT, CDR2 YYEEEE. CDR3 protein: CASSLYRGVAGGYGYTF. In nucleotides, the CDR3 is TGTGCCAGCAGCTTGTATCGGGGAGTGGCAGGAGGCTATGGCTACACCTTC.

The chain uses TRBV5-6 and TRBJ2-5; TRBD2 agrees at 9 bases. The CDR3 totals 14 residues. Germline CDR1 is SGHDT and CDR2 is YYEEEE. V was pared by 4 bases and J by 5 bases, with 6 bases of the junction left unmatched. DNA of the CDR3: TGTGCCAGCAGCCGCGGGACTAGCAGGGAGACCCAGTACTTC. Its protein is CASSRGTSRETQYF.

The genes are TRBV18 and TRBJ2-2, with 12 positions matching TRBD2. Germline V gene sequence: CDR1 KGHSH, CDR2 LQKENI. V shed 3 bases, J shed 0 bases, and the junction held 2 bases outside the gene matches. CDR3 length equals 17 residues. CDR3 bases: TGTGCCAGCTCACCCCCTAGCGGGGGGGCGAACACCGGGGAGCTGTTTTTT. Encoded protein: CASSPPSGGANTGELFF. The complete variable domain, with remaining parts taken from reference TRBV18 and TRBJ2-2, reads NAGVMQNPRHLVRRRGQEARLRCSPMKGHSHVYWYRQLPEEGLKFMVYLQKENIIDESGMPKERFSAEFPKEGPSILRIQQVVRGDSAAYFCASSPPSGGANTGELFFGEGSRLTVL.

The genes are TRBV4-3 and TRBJ2-3; 9 bases fit TRBD1. The CDR3 extends over 16 amino acids. From germline, CDR1 is LGHNA and CDR2 YSLEER. With 0 bases clipped from V and 6 bases from J, the junction kept 7 bases outside the gene matches. CDR3 bases: TGCGCCAGCAGCCAAGAGGGGACAGGGAAATCCGATACGCAGTATTTT. Amino acid sequence: CASSQEGTGKSDTQYF.

This rearrangement joins TRBV7-2 to TRBJ2-1; tentative D call: TRBD2 (6 bases). This CDR3 contains 12 residues. Germline V gene lookup returns CDR1 SGHTA and CDR2 FQGNSA. The V and J ends lost 5 bases and 10 bases respectively, with 12 bases between them. CDR3 bases: TGTGCCAGCAGCCGGGGGTCCGTCGAGCAGTTCTTC. Amino acid sequence: CASSRGSVEQFF.

This clone was observed once. The gene calls are TRBV27 and TRBJ1-1; possible D gene TRBD1, 6 bases. The CDR3 runs to 13 residues. Germline-derived CDR1 and CDR2 are MNHEY and SMNVEV (reference sequence). Trimming removed 6 bases at V and 1 base at J, with 9 bases between. The CDR3 here is CASSQTGNTEAFF. CDR3 nucleotides: TGTGCCAGCAGCCAGACAGGGAACACTGAAGCTTTCTTT.

The V and J genes are TRBV7-8 and TRBJ2-3; tentative D call: TRBD1 (5 bases). The CDR3 sequence is 12 residues long. CDR1 and CDR2 (germline): SGHVS, FQNEAQ. Trimming stripped 5 bases from V and 4 bases from J, with 7 bases between. The CDR3 nucleotides are TGTGCCAGCAGCCACAGGTCAGATACGCAGTATTTT. Its translation is CASSHRSDTQYF.

The chain uses TRBV6-5 and TRBJ2-3; 9 bases line up with TRBD2. CDR1 MNHEY and CDR2 SVGAGI come from the germline V gene. This CDR3 has 16 amino acids. The V and J ends lost 0 bases and 7 bases, in that order; junction bases with no gene match: 8. The CDR3 reads CASSYSSPSGVNTQYF. CDR3 DNA sequence: TGTGCCAGCAGTTACTCGAGTCCTAGCGGGGTAAATACGCAGTATTTT.

The genes are TRBV30 and TRBJ1-6, with 9 bases fitting TRBD1. The CDR3 totals 13 residues. The germline V gene encodes CDR1 GTSNPN and CDR2 SVGIG (reference sequence). After removal of 5 bases from V and 10 bases from J, the junction contained 6 bases not matched to a gene. The CDR3 DNA reads TGTGCCTGGGGCGGACAGGGGAAATCACCCCTCCACTTT. This codes for CAWGGQGKSPLHF.

The chain employs TRBV11-2 and TRBJ1-1, with D possibly matching TRBD1 (5 bases). There are 17 residues in the CDR3. Germline lookup yields CDR1 SGHAT and CDR2 FQNNGV. V lost 2 bases to trimming and J lost 3 bases, with 19 bases between them. The CDR3: CASSLTSGGVSYTEAFF. Here the CDR3 DNA reads TGTGCCAGCAGCTTAACTTCGGGGGGGGTTTCGTACACTGAAGCTTTCTTT. Drawing the rest from reference TRBV11-2 and TRBJ1-1, the complete variable domain is EAGVAQSPRYKIIEKRQSVAFWCNPISGHATLYWYQQILGQGPKLLIQFQNNGVVDDSQLPKDRFSAERLKGVDSTLKIQPAKLEDSAVYLCASSLTSGGVSYTEAFFGQGTRLTVV.

The V and J genes are TRBV7-2 and TRBJ2-3; perhaps TRBD2 as D (5 bases). V was clipped by 8 bases and J by 6 bases, with 15 bases between them. Germline V gives CDR1 SGHTA, CDR2 FQGNSA. The CDR3 loop spans 13 amino acids. The CDR3 nucleotides are TGTGCCAGCGATCCGGGGTATAGCGATACGCAGTATTTT. Residues: CASDPGYSDTQYF.

Comments on this clone: Within the sample, other DNA sequences also encode this same CDR3. The chain couples TRBV6-5 to TRBJ2-5; 7 bases align to TRBD2. The CDR3 has 14 amino acids. Germline V CDR1 and CDR2: MNHEY, SVGAGI. V lost 0 bases, J lost 5 bases, and 3 bases stayed unmatched. CDR3 loop: CASSYSEGGETQYF. The CDR3 nucleotides are TGTGCCAGCAGTTACTCGGAGGGAGGGGAGACCCAGTACTTC.

The rearrangement links TRBV5-4 to TRBJ1-2, with D perhaps matching TRBD1 (5 bases). Trimming shortened V by 2 bases and J by 2 bases, and 10 bases separated the two germline ends. CDR1 and CDR2 from the germline V gene are SGHNT and YYREEE (reference sequence). The CDR3 length is 14 residues. In DNA form, the CDR3 reads TGTGCCAGCAGCTTCGACAGACTCAACTATGGCTACACCTTC. Residues: CASSFDRLNYGYTF.

The table lists this clone with a few counts. The chain links TRBV7-7 to TRBJ2-5, with 10 positions matching TRBD1. Germline assignment: CDR1 SSHAT and CDR2 FNYEAQ (reference sequence). The length of the CDR3 is 16 residues. With V trimmed by 5 bases and J by 0 bases, 6 bases remained unmatched. As DNA, the CDR3 is TGTGCCAGCAGCCTTGGACAGGGGGACTACCAAGAGACCCAGTACTTC. This gives the protein CASSLGQGDYQETQYF.

This clone was seen a single time. The V call is TRBV27, the J call TRBJ1-6; D is undetermined. Trimming removed 4 bases from V and 10 bases from J, with 11 bases in between. The germline V gene has CDR1 MNHEY and CDR2 SMNVEV (reference sequence). The CDR3 extends over 13 amino acids. DNA for the CDR3: TGTGCCAGCAGTTGGCAGTCTGAATCACCCCTCCACTTT. It is translated as CASSWQSESPLHF.

CDR3 residues: CASSALTGGYQPQHF. CDR3 in DNA: TGTGCCAGCAGTGCCTTGACAGGGGGCTATCAGCCCCAGCATTTT. The rearrangement links TRBV6-6 to TRBJ1-5, with 10 bases lining up with TRBD1. Germline assignment: CDR1 MNHNY and CDR2 SVGAGI (reference sequence). The CDR3 covers 15 residues. Germline trimming cut 5 bases from V and 5 bases from J; bases unmatched to any gene: 6.

V usage is TRBV28 and J usage is TRBJ1-6; D call uncertain. Germline assignment: CDR1 MDHEN and CDR2 SYDVKM. V lost 4 bases to trimming and J lost 0 bases, with 7 bases between them. The CDR3 has 15 residues. The CDR3 DNA reads as TGTGCCAGCAGTTCACAGTTCTCCTATAATTCACCCCTCCACTTT. Its translation: CASSSQFSYNSPLHF. Drawing the rest from reference TRBV28 and TRBJ1-6, the complete variable domain is DVKVTQSSRYLVKRTGEKVFLECVQDMDHENMFWYRQDPGLGLRLIYFSYDVKMKEKGDIPEGYSVSREKKERFSLILESASTNQTSMYLCASSSQFSYNSPLHFGNGTRLTVT.

V is TRBV5-1 and J is TRBJ2-7; tentative D call: TRBD1 (5 bases). The V end lost 4 bases, the J end lost 0 bases, and 11 bases lay between the germline ends. The CDR3 loop spans 14 amino acids. Germline V lookup: CDR1 SGHRS, CDR2 YFSETQ. CDR3 region: CASSELGHSYEQYF. The CDR3 DNA reads as TGCGCCAGCAGCGAACTTGGACACTCCTACGAGCAGTACTTC.

CDR3 amino acids: CASDRGSFGNQPQHF. CDR3 nucleotide sequence: TGTGCCAGCGACAGGGGGAGTTTTGGCAATCAGCCCCAGCATTTT. V is TRBV7-6 and J is TRBJ1-5; 9 nucleotides line up with TRBD1. The junction had 7 bases not matched to a gene; V was cut back by 8 bases and J by 2 bases. Germline CDR1 is SGHVS and CDR2 is FNYEAQ. This CDR3 comprises 15 residues.

V usage is TRBV5-1 and J usage is TRBJ2-5, with D unresolved. CDR1 SGHRS and CDR2 YFSETQ come from the germline V gene. The CDR3 totals 14 residues. V lost 1 base and J 2 bases, leaving 9 bases between the germline ends. The CDR3 DNA reads as TGCGCCAGCAGCTTGAACACGATTCAAGAGACCCAGTACTTC. As protein: CASSLNTIQETQYF.

V usage is TRBV25-1 and J usage is TRBJ1-2; D ambiguous. The V gene's germline CDR1 is MGHDK and CDR2 SYGVNS. There are 15 residues in the CDR3. V shed 1 base and J shed 6 bases, with 15 bases lying between them. The CDR3 is CASSESAGWYHGYTF. CDR3 nucleotides: TGTGCCAGCAGTGAATCTGCGGGGTGGTACCATGGCTACACCTTC.

The V call is TRBV6-5, the J call TRBJ1-1, with D possibly being TRBD1 (6 bases). This CDR3 is 12 amino acids long. The V gene lost 6 bases and the J gene lost 4 bases, with 9 bases spanning the gap. Germline V gene data show CDR1 as MNHEY and CDR2 as SVGAGI. The CDR3 DNA sequence: TGTGCCAGCAGAGCAGGGGTCACTGAAGCTTTCTTT. Protein: CASRAGVTEAFF.